These 5 T cell receptor beta chains originate from one sample sequenced in a study of blood T cell repertoires in COVID-19. Sequencing used immunoSEQ multiplex PCR; TCRdb keeps in-frame clones, though not all of them. The sample lists 250,000 or so clones, 70% to 90% seen once, with approximately 11% in the top ten. Sequencing used PBMCs or T cells enriched from blood (not recorded which). Receptors originate from a man aged 25-40 years who had recovered from COVID-19.

The chain uses TRBV24-1 and TRBJ2-7; the D is unclear. The V gene's germline CDR1 is KGHDR and CDR2 SFDVKD. V lost 1 base and J 0 bases, leaving 6 bases between the germline ends. The CDR3 sequence is 14 residues long. The CDR3 region has the DNA TGTGCCACCAGTGATTTTAAGAGCTCCTACGAGCAGTACTTC. Amino acids: CATSDFKSSYEQYF.

This clone was detected once. The chain employs TRBV19 and TRBJ1-1; 8 nucleotides line up with TRBD1. The V gene end was trimmed by 5 bases and the J gene end by 1 base; junction bases not matched to a gene: 15. This CDR3 spans 18 amino acids. Germline V gene data show CDR1 as LNHDA and CDR2 as SQIVND (reference sequence). The CDR3 DNA reads TGTGCCAGTAGTCGCGGCCTCGGACAGGGTTTAACGAACACTGAAGCTTTCTTT. Encoded protein: CASSRGLGQGLTNTEAFF.

The V and J genes are TRBV5-6 and TRBJ2-3, with 8 bases lining up with TRBD2. V dropped 3 bases and J dropped 9; count of bases not matched to a gene: 9. Germline loops: CDR1 SGHDT, CDR2 YYEEEE. The CDR3 is made up of 14 amino acids. CDR3 region: CASSSGTSRGTQYF. CDR3 in DNA: TGTGCCAGCAGCTCCGGGACTAGTCGGGGAACGCAGTATTTT.

The rearrangement joins TRBV29-1 to TRBJ2-7, with D perhaps matching TRBD2 (5 bases). The CDR3 length is 14 residues. The germline CDR1 and CDR2 sequences are SQVTM and ANQGSEA. Trimming removed 6 bases at V and 1 base at J, with 16 bases between. The CDR3: CSVGKGDVSYEQYF. CDR3 nucleotide sequence: TGCAGCGTAGGAAAGGGAGATGTTTCCTACGAGCAGTACTTC.

This clone has just a few counts. V is TRBV6-2 or TRBV6-3 and J is TRBJ1-2, with a tentative D call TRBD1 (5 bases). Trimming stripped 5 bases from V and 4 bases from J, with 5 bases between. This CDR3 has 11 amino acids. Per the germline V gene, CDR1 is MNHEY and CDR2 is SVGEGT. In DNA form, the CDR3 reads TGTGCCAGCAGTCAGGGCTATGGCTACACCTTC. This codes for CASSQGYGYTF.